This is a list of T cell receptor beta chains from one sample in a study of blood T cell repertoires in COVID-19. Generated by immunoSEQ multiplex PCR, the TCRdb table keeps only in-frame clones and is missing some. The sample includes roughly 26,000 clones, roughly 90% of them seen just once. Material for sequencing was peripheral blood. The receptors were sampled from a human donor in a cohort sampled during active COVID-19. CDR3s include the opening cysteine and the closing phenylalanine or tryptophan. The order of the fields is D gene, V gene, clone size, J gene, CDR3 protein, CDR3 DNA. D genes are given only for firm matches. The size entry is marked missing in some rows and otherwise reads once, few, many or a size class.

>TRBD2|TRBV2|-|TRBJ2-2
CASNPGGLATGELFF
TGTGCCAGCAACCCGGGGGGGCTTGCTACCGGGGAGCTGTTTTTT
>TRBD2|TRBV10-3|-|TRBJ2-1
CAISESSSGGVEQFF
TGTGCCATCAGTGAGTCGTCTAGCGGGGGCGTTGAGCAGTTCTTC
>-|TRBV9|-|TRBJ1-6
CASSSSGSPLHF
TGTGCCAGCAGCTCGTCCGGTTCACCCCTCCACTTT
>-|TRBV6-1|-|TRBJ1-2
CASSEAHTRVSGPYGYTF
TGTGCCAGCAGTGAAGCGCATACCAGGGTCAGTGGACCCTATGGCTACACCTTC
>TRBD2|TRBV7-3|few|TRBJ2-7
CASSASGGPKQYF
TGTGCCAGCAGCGCTAGCGGGGGGCCTAAGCAGTACTTC
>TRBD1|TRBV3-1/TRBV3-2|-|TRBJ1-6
CASSQVIQGNSPLHF
TGTGCCAGCAGCCAAGTAATACAGGGGAATTCACCCCTCCACTTT
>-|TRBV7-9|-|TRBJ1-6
CASSFYSDSPLHF
TGTGCCAGCAGCTTTTATAGCGATTCACCCCTCCACTTT
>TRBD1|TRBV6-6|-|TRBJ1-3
CASSHIRRDRTLQTGNTIYF
TGTGCCAGCAGTCACATTAGGCGGGACAGGACGCTACAAACTGGAAACACCATATATTTT
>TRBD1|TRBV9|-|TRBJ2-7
CASSPQGQGGYEQYF
TGTGCCAGCAGCCCCCAGGGACAGGGGGGGTACGAGCAGTACTTC
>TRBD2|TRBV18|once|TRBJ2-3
CASSPTAGVTDTQYF
TGTGCCAGCTCACCCACCGCGGGGGTCACAGATACGCAGTATTTT
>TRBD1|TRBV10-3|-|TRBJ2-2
CATGLGTGPGELFF
TGTGCCACCGGTTTGGGGACAGGGCCCGGGGAGCTGTTTTTT
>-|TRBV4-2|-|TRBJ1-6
CASSQTGGQYNSPLHF
TGTGCCAGCAGCCAAACGGGCGGACAGTATAATTCACCCCTCCACTTT
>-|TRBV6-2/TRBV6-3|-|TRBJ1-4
CASSYSLTNEKLFF
TGTGCCAGCAGTTATTCCCTCACTAATGAAAAACTGTTTTTT
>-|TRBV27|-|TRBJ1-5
CASKIRQGNQPQHF
TGTGCCAGCAAAATTAGGCAGGGCAATCAGCCCCAGCATTTT
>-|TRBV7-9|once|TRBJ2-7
CASSLYPQGLSYEQYF
TGTGCCAGCAGCTTATACCCGCAGGGCCTCTCCTACGAGCAGTACTTC
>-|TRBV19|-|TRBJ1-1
CASIRDMGTEAFF
TGTGCCAGTATCAGGGACATGGGGACTGAAGCTTTCTTT
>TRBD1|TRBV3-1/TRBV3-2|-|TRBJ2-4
CASSRTGTGRLAKNIQYF
TGTGCCAGCAGCCGGACCGGGACAGGGAGGTTAGCCAAAAACATTCAGTACTTC
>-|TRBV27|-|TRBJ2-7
CASSRHVSYEQYF
TGTGCCAGCAGTCGACATGTCTCCTACGAGCAGTACTTC
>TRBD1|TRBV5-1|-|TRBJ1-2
CASSSGTGPPSSRGKGYTF
TGCGCCAGCAGCTCCGGTACCGGTCCACCGAGCTCCAGGGGGAAGGGCTACACCTTC
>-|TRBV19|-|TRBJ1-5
CASTSQGRNQPQHF
TGTGCCAGTACCTCACAGGGTCGTAATCAGCCCCAGCATTTT
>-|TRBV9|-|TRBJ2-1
CASSPRQGRDEQFF
TGTGCCAGCAGCCCCCGACAAGGGCGGGATGAGCAGTTCTTC
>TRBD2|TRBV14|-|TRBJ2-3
CASSQGGEGYTDTQYF
TGTGCCAGCAGCCAAGGAGGGGAGGGGTACACAGATACGCAGTATTTT
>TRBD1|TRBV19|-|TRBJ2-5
CASGDRVRGETQYF
TGTGCCAGTGGAGACAGGGTGAGAGGGGAGACCCAGTACTTC
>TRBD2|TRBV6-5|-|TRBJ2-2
CASSYSIYGTSRELFF
TGTGCCAGCAGTTACTCGATTTACGGGACTAGTAGGGAGCTGTTTTTT
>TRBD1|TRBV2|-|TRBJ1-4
CASVADRDEKLFF
TGTGCCAGCGTTGCGGACAGGGACGAAAAACTGTTTTTT
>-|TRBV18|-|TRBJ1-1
CASSPIGGYGQKNTEAFF
TGTGCCAGCTCACCCATTGGAGGGTATGGGCAAAAGAACACTGAAGCTTTCTTT
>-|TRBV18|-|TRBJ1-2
CASSPPGTSPQGVGYTF
TGTGCCAGCTCACCACCCGGGACAAGCCCCCAAGGGGTAGGCTACACCTTC
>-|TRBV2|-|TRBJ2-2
CASIPGAGELFF
TGTGCCAGCATCCCAGGGGCCGGGGAGCTGTTTTTT
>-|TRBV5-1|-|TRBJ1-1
CASSLVKSNTEAFF
TGCGCCAGCAGCCTGGTTAAATCGAACACTGAAGCTTTCTTT
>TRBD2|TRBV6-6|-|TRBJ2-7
CASSSPRTSFYEQYF
TGTGCCAGCAGTTCACCCCGGACTAGCTTCTACGAGCAGTACTTC
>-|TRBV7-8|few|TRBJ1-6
CASSLGSGNSPLHF
TGTGCCAGCAGCTTAGGTAGCGGAAATTCACCCCTCCACTTT
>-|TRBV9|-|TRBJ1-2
CASSVRSGSAGGYTF
TGTGCCAGCAGCGTAAGGTCGGGGTCGGCGGGTGGCTACACCTTC
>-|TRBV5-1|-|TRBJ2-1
CASSPQTSFYEQFF
TGCGCCAGCAGCCCCCAGACTAGTTTTTATGAGCAGTTCTTC
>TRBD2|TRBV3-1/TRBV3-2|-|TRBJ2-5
CASSQDSGGGETQYF
TGTGCCAGCAGCCAAGATTCGGGGGGAGGGGAGACCCAGTACTTC
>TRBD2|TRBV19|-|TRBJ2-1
CASSIIQGAGGRNEQFF
TGTGCCAGTAGTATCATCCAAGGAGCGGGGGGCCGCAATGAGCAGTTCTTC
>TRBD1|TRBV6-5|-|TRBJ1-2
CATHRGRYGYTF
TGTGCCACCCACAGGGGGAGGTATGGCTACACCTTC
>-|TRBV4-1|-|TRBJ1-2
CASTGTLVDGYTF
TGCGCCAGCACCGGGACACTTGTAGATGGCTACACCTTC
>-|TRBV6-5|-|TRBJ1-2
CASSNRVNYGYTF
TGTGCCAGCAGTAACAGGGTTAACTATGGCTACACCTTC
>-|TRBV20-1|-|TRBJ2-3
CSASFRGSTDTQYF
TGCAGTGCTAGTTTCAGGGGTAGCACAGATACGCAGTATTTT
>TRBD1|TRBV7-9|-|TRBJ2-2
CASSRATGQGGGELFF
TGTGCCAGCAGCCGAGCCACGGGACAGGGCGGCGGGGAGCTGTTTTTT
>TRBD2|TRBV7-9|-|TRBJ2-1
CASSLGVAGLIYNEQFF
TGTGCCAGCAGCTTGGGGGTGGCGGGACTAATCTACAATGAGCAGTTCTTC
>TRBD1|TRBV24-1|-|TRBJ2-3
CATSDVRTGNYMSTQYF
TGTGCCACCAGTGATGTGAGGACAGGGAACTACATGAGCACGCAGTATTTT
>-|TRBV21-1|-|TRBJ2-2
CASSTPEEGRSRGELFF
TGTGCCAGCAGCACCCCCGAAGAAGGCAGGTCAAGGGGGGAGCTGTTTTTT
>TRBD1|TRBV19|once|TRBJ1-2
CASRGGDYGYTF
TGTGCCAGTCGAGGGGGCGACTATGGCTACACCTTC
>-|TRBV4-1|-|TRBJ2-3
CASSQPLRAARTDTQYF
TGCGCCAGCAGCCAACCCTTGAGAGCGGCTCGCACAGATACGCAGTATTTT
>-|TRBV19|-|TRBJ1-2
CASSISGYGYTF
TGTGCCAGTAGTATTTCGGGGTACGGCTACACCTTC
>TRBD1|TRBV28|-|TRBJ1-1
CASSFRGKAFF
TGTGCCAGCAGTTTCAGGGGGAAAGCTTTCTTT
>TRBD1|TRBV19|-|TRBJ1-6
CASSWGQGYLPLHF
TGTGCCAGTAGTTGGGGACAGGGGTACCTACCCCTCCACTTT
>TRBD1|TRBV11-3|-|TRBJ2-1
CASSLEGLGTDSYNEQFF
TGTGCCAGCAGCTTAGAGGGGCTAGGGACAGACTCCTACAATGAGCAGTTCTTC
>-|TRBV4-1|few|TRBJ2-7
CASSQERGGMHEQYF
TGCGCCAGCAGCCAAGAAAGGGGTGGTATGCACGAGCAGTACTTC
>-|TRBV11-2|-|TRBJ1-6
CASSFPDSPNSPLHF
TGTGCCAGCAGCTTCCCGGACAGCCCTAATTCACCCCTCCACTTT
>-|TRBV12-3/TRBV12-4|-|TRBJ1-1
CASSGGVGDEAFF
TGTGCCAGCAGCGGGGGGGTAGGGGACGAAGCTTTCTTT